This TCR beta chain came from a study of blood T cell repertoires in COVID-19. Method: immunoSEQ multiplex PCR; TCRdb's copy keeps in-frame clones and lacks some. The sample carries a few hundred thousand clones, roughly nine tenths recorded once. The CDR3 is 17 residues long. Germline loops: CDR1 LGHDT, CDR2 YNNKEL (reference sequence). The trim removed 2 bases at V and 5 bases at J, leaving 12 bases unmatched. Input material: peripheral blood. The chain couples TRBV3-1 (or the pseudogene TRBV3-2) to TRBJ1-1; 9 bases agree with TRBD1. The source is a man in his 60s who had recovered from COVID-19. CDR3 amino acids: CASSQKGTGSERTEAFF. The CDR3 region has the DNA TGTGCCAGCAGCCAAAAAGGGACAGGGAGCGAGCGGACTGAAGCTTTCTTT.